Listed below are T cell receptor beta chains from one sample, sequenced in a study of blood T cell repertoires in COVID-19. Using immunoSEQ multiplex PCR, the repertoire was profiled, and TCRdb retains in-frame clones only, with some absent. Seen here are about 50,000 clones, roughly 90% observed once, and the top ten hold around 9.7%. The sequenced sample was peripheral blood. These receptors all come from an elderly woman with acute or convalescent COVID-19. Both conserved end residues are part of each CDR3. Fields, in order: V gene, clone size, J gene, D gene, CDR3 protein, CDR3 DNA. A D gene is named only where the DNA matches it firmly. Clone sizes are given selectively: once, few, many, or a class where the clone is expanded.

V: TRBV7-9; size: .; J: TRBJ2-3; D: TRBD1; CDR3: CASLVRAGQGGTQYF; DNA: TGTGCCAGCCTTGTAAGGGCAGGACAGGGGGGCACGCAGTATTTT
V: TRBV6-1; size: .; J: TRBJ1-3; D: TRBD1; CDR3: CASSEAGTGAISGNTIYF; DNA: TGTGCCAGCAGTGAAGCTGGGACAGGGGCTATTTCTGGAAACACCATATATTTT
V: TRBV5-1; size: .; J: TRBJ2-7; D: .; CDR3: CASSLTGPPSYEQYF; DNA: TGCGCCAGCAGCTTGACAGGGCCCCCCTCCTACGAGCAGTACTTC
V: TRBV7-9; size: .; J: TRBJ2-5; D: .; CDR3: CASNTGLDQETQYF; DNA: TGTGCCAGCAATACGGGGTTAGACCAAGAGACCCAGTACTTC
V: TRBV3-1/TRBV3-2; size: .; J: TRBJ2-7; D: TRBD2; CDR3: CASSQALPGLAGNSYEQYF; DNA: TGTGCCAGCAGCCAAGCCCTCCCGGGACTAGCGGGGAACTCCTACGAGCAGTACTTC
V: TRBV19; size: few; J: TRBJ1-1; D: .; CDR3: CASSIGEGRNTEAFF; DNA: TGTGCCAGTAGTATTGGCGAAGGGAGGAACACTGAAGCTTTCTTT
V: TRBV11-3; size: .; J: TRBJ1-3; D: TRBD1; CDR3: CASSDQGAYGNTIYF; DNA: TGTGCCAGCAGCGACCAGGGGGCTTATGGAAACACCATATATTTT
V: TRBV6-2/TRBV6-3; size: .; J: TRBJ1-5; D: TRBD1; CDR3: CASSRQGAQPQHF; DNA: TGTGCCAGCAGTAGACAGGGGGCTCAGCCCCAGCATTTT
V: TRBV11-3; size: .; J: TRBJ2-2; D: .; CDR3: CASSAPTRTGELFF; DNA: TGTGCCAGCAGCGCCCCAACTAGAACCGGGGAGCTGTTTTTT
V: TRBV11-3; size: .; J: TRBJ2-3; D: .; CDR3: CASSLVRGGGTDTQYF; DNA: TGTGCCAGCAGCTTAGTAAGGGGTGGTGGCACAGATACGCAGTATTTT
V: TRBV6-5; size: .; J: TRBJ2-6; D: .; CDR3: CASSYMAGANVLTF; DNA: TGTGCCAGCAGTTACATGGCCGGGGCCAACGTCCTGACTTTC
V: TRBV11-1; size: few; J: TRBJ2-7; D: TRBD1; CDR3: CASSSQHRGEQYF; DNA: TGTGCCAGCAGCTCACAACACAGGGGCGAGCAGTACTTC
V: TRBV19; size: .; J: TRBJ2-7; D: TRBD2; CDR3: CASSTSSGEVFYEQYF; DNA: TGTGCCAGTAGTACGTCTAGCGGGGAGGTCTTTTACGAGCAGTACTTC
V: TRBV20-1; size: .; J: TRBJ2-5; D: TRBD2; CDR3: CSASIPSGKETQYF; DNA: TGCAGTGCTAGTATTCCAAGCGGGAAAGAGACCCAGTACTTC
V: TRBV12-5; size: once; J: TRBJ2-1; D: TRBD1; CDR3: CASGSEMGTGLNEQFF; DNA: TGTGCTAGTGGTTCAGAAATGGGGACAGGGCTCAATGAGCAGTTCTTC
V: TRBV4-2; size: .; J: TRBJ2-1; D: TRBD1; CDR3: CASSRGQGDNEQFF; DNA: TGTGCCAGCAGCCGAGGACAGGGGGACAATGAGCAGTTCTTC
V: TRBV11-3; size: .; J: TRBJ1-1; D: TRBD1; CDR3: CASSYRTGSTEAFF; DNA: TGTGCCAGCAGCTATCGGACAGGGTCCACTGAAGCTTTCTTT
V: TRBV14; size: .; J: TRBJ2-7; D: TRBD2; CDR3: CASSQRDYYEQYF; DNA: TGTGCCAGCAGCCAGAGGGACTACTACGAGCAGTACTTC
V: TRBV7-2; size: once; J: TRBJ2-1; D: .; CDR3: CASSLMGDNEQFF; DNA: TGTGCCAGCAGCTTAATGGGAGACAATGAGCAGTTCTTC
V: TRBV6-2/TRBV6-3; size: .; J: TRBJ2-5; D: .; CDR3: CASSRQGTKQETQYF; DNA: TGTGCCAGCAGTAGACAGGGGACTAAACAAGAGACCCAGTACTTC
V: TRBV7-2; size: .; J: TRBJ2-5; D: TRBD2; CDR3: CASSLVSFRTSSQETQYF; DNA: TGTGCCAGCAGCTTAGTTTCCTTCAGGACTAGCAGCCAAGAGACCCAGTACTTC
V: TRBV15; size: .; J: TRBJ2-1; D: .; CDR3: CATSRDLGGSSYNEQFF; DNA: TGTGCCACCAGCAGAGATCTGGGGGGTAGCTCCTACAATGAGCAGTTCTTC
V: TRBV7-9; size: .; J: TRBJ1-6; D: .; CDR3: CASNNRENSPLHF; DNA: TGTGCCAGCAACAACAGGGAAAATTCACCCCTCCACTTT
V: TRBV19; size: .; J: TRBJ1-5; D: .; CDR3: CASSRGRGGQSNQPQHF; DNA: TGTGCCAGTAGTAGGGGACGGGGGGGCCAAAGCAATCAGCCCCAGCATTTT
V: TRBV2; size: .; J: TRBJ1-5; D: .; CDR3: CASRSAGTPSNQPQHF; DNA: TGTGCCAGCAGGTCGGCCGGGACACCTAGCAATCAGCCCCAGCATTTT
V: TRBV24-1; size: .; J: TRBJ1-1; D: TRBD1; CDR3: CATSDLLPGTGGSVMNTEAFF; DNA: TGTGCCACCAGTGATTTGTTGCCGGGGACAGGGGGCTCGGTGATGAACACTGAAGCTTTCTTT
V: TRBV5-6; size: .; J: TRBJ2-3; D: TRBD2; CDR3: CASSIGLAGAADTQYF; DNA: TGTGCCAGCAGCATAGGACTAGCGGGAGCTGCAGATACGCAGTATTTT
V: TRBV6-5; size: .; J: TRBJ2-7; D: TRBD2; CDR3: CASRGTSSTYEQYF; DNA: TGTGCCAGCAGGGGGACTAGTTCCACCTACGAGCAGTACTTC
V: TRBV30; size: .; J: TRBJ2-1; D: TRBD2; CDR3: CAWAAGDLRSSYNEQFF; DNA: TGTGCCTGGGCAGCGGGAGATCTCCGCAGCTCCTACAATGAGCAGTTCTTC
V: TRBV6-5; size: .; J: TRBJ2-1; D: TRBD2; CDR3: CASRLIAGGGSEQFF; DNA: TGTGCCAGCAGACTCATAGCGGGAGGGGGTAGTGAGCAGTTCTTC
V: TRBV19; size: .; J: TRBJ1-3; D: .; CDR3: CASADTAGNTIYF; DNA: TGTGCCAGCGCCGACACGGCTGGAAACACCATATATTTT